This T cell receptor beta chain was identified in a study of monozygotic twins with cystic fibrosis. Study conclusions and caveats: In 13 of 16 pairs, V gene usage was closest to the co-twin's. Clonality was generally low (median around 0.009), higher in the most severe patients.

Clones were read by immunoSEQ multiplex PCR, and TCRdb kept only the in-frame ones, dropping some. The sample has around 34,000 clones, under 95% seen once. In regard to this clone: The target antigen is unknown.

This CDR3 region has 14 residues. Trimming removed 4 bases from V and 3 bases from J; junction bases left unmatched: 5. Germline V lookup: CDR1 SGHDT, CDR2 YYEEEE. The sequence derives from a girl under 10 years old with cystic fibrosis. J is TRBJ1-2 and V is TRBV5-6, with TRBD1 identical over 8 bases. The specimen was blood. CDR3 nucleotide sequence: TGTGCCAGCAGCAGCGACAGGGGATACTATGGCTACACCTTC. It translates to CASSSDRGYYGYTF.